This T cell receptor beta chain comes out of a study of T-cell memory formation after mild COVID-19 (dated by TCRdb to the early 2020s). Regarding the research as a whole: TCR sequence clusters from the two donors were found to be largely donor specific. In a couple of donors, T-cell clones that expanded and contracted after mild COVID-19 were tracked by sequencing TCRalpha and TCRbeta repertoires over time. Two young, previously healthy adult volunteers made up the cohort, one male and one female.

Reading the germline V gene gives CDR1 ENHRY and CDR2 SYGVKD. The CDR3 contains 16 residues, cysteine and phenylalanine counted. Here the CDR3 DNA is all that survives: 48 bases in frame from base 1. For this chain, trimming is 2 bases at the V end and 4 bases at the J end, and the number of junction bases without a gene match is 9. Ficoll-Paque density gradient centrifugation was used to isolate PBMCs. Broad study findings and their caveats: Contracting CD4+ clones were found mainly in CM and EM memory subsets, while CD8+ clones were enriched in EMRA. The study included only two mild cases, and larger cohorts that include severe cases with pre-infection samples were judged to be necessary. The detection of some responding clones in pre-infection memory suggests that pre-existing cross-reactive memory T cells joined the SARS-CoV-2 response. SARS-CoV-2 specificity of the second-wave clones peaking on day 37 was not confirmed. Balanced CD4/CD8 phenotypes were observed for clones contracting from day 15 to 85, whereas a bias towards CD4+ was observed for a second wave of clones expanding from day 15 to 37.

Remarks on this clonotype: The target of this receptor is not known. No base qualities exist here, and no much larger clone lies one base off it.

Sequencing was carried out with an Illumina NovaSeq 6000. TCRalpha and TCRbeta cDNA libraries were built by 5'RACE with constant-segment primers, adding sample barcodes and unique molecular identifiers. RNA was extracted from every sample with Trizol reagent. The libraries were amplified in two PCR steps, and the second step added a second sample barcode and Illumina TruSeq adapters. The libraries were sequenced on an Illumina NovaSeq using 2 x 150 bp paired-end reads. In the original analysis: With migec v1.2.7, reads were demultiplexed and then collapsed into UMI-guided consensus sequences. Using mixcr v2.1.11, UMI consensuses were aligned to TRA and TRB V and J templates and then assembled into clonotypes. A clonotype was counted as expanded or contracted only if both edgeR and NoisET called the change significant, with noise models trained on biological replicates. For edgeR calls, the thresholds were a false discovery rate-adjusted p below 0.01 and a log2 fold-change of 1. PCA with hierarchical clustering of max-normalized trajectories of the 1000 most abundant clonotypes was used as exploratory dynamics analysis. The CD4 or CD8 phenotype of responding clones was assigned using the separately sequenced CD4+ and CD8+ repertoires. The raw public data were reprocessed by TCRdb itself: fastp quality trimming at Q25, MiXCR clonotype calling, in-frame beta chains only. Every distinct CDR3 protein forms one entry, paired with its most common genes and DNA. The V and J calls shown here were made by TCRdb, not taken from the authors' results. The sample contains roughly 250,000 distinct CDR3 sequences, over 15% of them found a single time. The ten largest account for 20% to 25% of the sample.

This clonotype was obtained from a man aged 18-30 years who had mild COVID-19 (a few samples of this study predate the infection). The sample titles of this study are shuffled in the database, so cell type and time point are left out; the donor was told from shared clones. The V gene is TRBV10-3 and the J gene is TRBJ2-3, and 7 junction bases match TRBD2. The sequenced material came from PBMCs or a T cell subset sorted from them (not recorded which). Here the CDR3 is given as CAISEPGRGRADTQYF. The DNA is as follows: TGTGCCATCAGTGAGCCGGGGAGGGGTCGGGCAGATACGCAGTATTTT.